This T cell receptor beta chain was identified in a study of cytotoxic CD8 clonotypes in ibrutinib-treated CLL. Method: immunoSEQ multiplex PCR; TCRdb's copy keeps in-frame clones and lacks some. The data show approximately 50,000 clones, with less than 75% seen just once and around two fifths held by the top ten. Study-wide results and caveats: Having risen at ibrutinib response, clonality had fallen back toward baseline by progression. Stable or contracted on treatment, public clonotypes were also uncommon. Pretreatment clonality was elevated relative to age-matched healthy donors and paralleled circulating CD8+ T-cell counts.

This clone was detected only once. Antigen unknown. CDR3 length: 17 amino acids. V dropped 6 bases and J dropped 5; count of bases not matched to a gene: 12. CDR1 and CDR2 from the germline V gene are LGHNA and YNFKEQ. The material sequenced was PBMCs, taken after 12 months of ibrutinib treatment. This clonotype was obtained from a human donor with chronic lymphocytic leukemia. V usage is TRBV4-2 and J usage is TRBJ2-3; 12 bases agree with TRBD2. The CDR3 spells CASSAHLAGGPGDTQYF. CDR3 DNA sequence: TGTGCCAGCAGTGCACACCTAGCGGGAGGGCCGGGAGATACGCAGTATTTT.